This note documents a single T cell receptor beta chain sequence. Its antigen is as yet unknown. This record belongs to a study of T cells in Graves' hyperthyroidism and ophthalmopathy. Study in general: Peripheral blood draws took place at initial diagnosis, ahead of any treatment.

Patients were aged 18 to 65, had disease duration under 2 months, and had newly diagnosed hyperthyroidism. There were TCR beta CDR3 regions amplified from RNA transcripts. TCR CDR3 regions were first amplified by RT-PCR with HTBI primers. TCRdb re-called the multiplex PCR reads through MiXCR, storing one row per CDR3 protein. In the table there are 300,000 to 450,000 distinct CDR3 sequences, 17% of which are singletons. This CDR3 comprises 14 residues. V dropped 3 bases and J dropped 5; count of bases not matched to a gene: 5. CDR1 is GTSNPN and CDR2 is SVGIG in the germline V gene (reference sequence). General observations from the study: In simple terms, a model built on 13 V-J features told ophthalmopathy apart from stable hyperthyroidism.

The receptor was derived from a woman aged 25 to 39 with Graves' hyperthyroidism that later progressed to Graves' ophthalmopathy. The chain employs TRBV30 and TRBJ2-7, with 12 bases matching TRBD1. Sequencing was performed on blood. The CDR3 here is CAWSAGTGGHEQYF. The CDR3 region has the DNA TGTGCCTGGAGCGCCGGGACAGGGGGCCACGAGCAGTACTTC.